This T cell receptor (beta chain) originates from a study of sequential checkpoint blockade in melanoma (dated by TCRdb to between 2018 and 2021). About the investigation overall: Patients were assigned by 1:1 randomization to either first-line nivolumab followed by ipilimumab (arm A) or ipilimumab followed by nivolumab (arm B). Maintenance nivolumab came after each of the two trial sequences. Matched tumor biopsies were taken from approximately 24 patients before treatment and at week 13, after single-agent nivolumab (arm A) or ipilimumab (arm B). About three quarters of the matched pre- and post-treatment tumor biopsy pairs came from the same lesion. TCRbeta immunosequencing was performed on DNA from around 91 pretreatment melanoma tumor samples. Overall study results and their limits: In the nivolumab-first arm (arm A), an association was found between pretreatment tumor TIL clonality and response (P = .04). Patients with increases in tumor T-cell fraction and clonality by week 13 were approximately 30 times more likely to achieve clinical benefit. Small sample sizes and reduced statistical power limited the within-arm analyses of tumor T-cell fraction. Validation of the response-prediction model combining TCR metrics and mutation burden is needed in larger, independent patient cohorts. Tumor T-cell fraction and clonality were found to correlate with PD-L1 staining and CD8+ T-cell counts but not with mutational load.

V lost 0 bases and J lost 0 bases; the stretch between them is 13 bases long. The CDR3 measures 17 amino acids from cysteine to phenylalanine. CDR3 DNA only is kept here, 51 bases in frame from base 1. The germline V gene yields SGHRS for CDR1 and YFSETQ for CDR2. TCRbeta CDR3 regions were immunosequenced from genomic DNA with the immunoSEQ Assay. Before high-throughput sequencing, genomic DNA was amplified using bias-controlled multiplex PCR. From the authors' description of their analysis: To quantify the absolute abundance of each unique TCRbeta CDR3 region, the sequences were collapsed and filtered. Clonality, defined as 1 minus Pielou's evenness, was calculated using only productive rearrangements. Tumor T-cell fraction was calculated by normalizing TCRbeta template counts to usable DNA, which was estimated from several housekeeping genes. Clones with significantly greater frequencies in on-treatment versus baseline samples were identified using a previously published method. This immuneACCESS table, as held by TCRdb, lists in-frame sequences with V and J called but not all clones. Of the missing ones, under half trace to an unresolved V gene in checked studies; the others have no known cause. The DNA was the basis for D and trimming; V, J and clone size are from that table. Present in this sample are 40,000 or so clones, over 30% of which were seen just once. The ten largest account for 1.5% to 2% of the sample.

Sample treatment or condition, as interpreted from the label and publication: randomized to nivolumab then ipilimumab (arm A) or the reverse (arm B). None of the trial patients had been given prior DNA-damaging chemotherapy. CheckMate 064, a randomized, open-label phase II trial of sequential checkpoint blockade, was the source of the samples, all of which came from patients with melanoma. Genomic DNA from formalin-fixed paraffin-embedded (FFPE) tissue samples was used for tumor TCR sequencing. On this clone: Its cognate antigen has yet to be identified. Base qualities were left out, and no much larger clone turns up one base away.

The chain was built from TRBV5-1 and TRBJ2-1; the D gene assignment is ambiguous. Here the sequenced sample was tumor tissue (inferred from file names), taken from a patient given nivolumab and ipilimumab in sequence. This receptor was identified in a human donor with melanoma. In nucleotides, the sequence is TGCGCCAGCAGCTTGGCACCCACCGGAGCCTCCTACAATGAGCAGTTCTTC. It codes for CASSLAPTGASYNEQFF. The full variable domain, with segments outside the CDR3 supplied by the reference TRBV5-1 and TRBJ2-1 proteins, appears as KAGVTQTPRYLIKTRGQQVTLSCSPISGHRSVSWYQQTPGQGLQFLFEYFSETQRNKGNFPGRFSGRQFSNSRSEMNVSTLELGDSALYLCASSLAPTGASYNEQFFGPGTRLTVL.